Each of the 28 T cell receptor beta chains below was sequenced from the same sample in a study of post-analysis software for immune sequencing data. Their cognate antigens are unknown. The study's findings and limits: Relative to controls, patients had a few TRBV segments at higher frequency, with TRBV5-6, TRBV5-1 and TRBV20-1 among these.

The TCR beta cDNA libraries contained unique molecular identifiers. MiXCR, applied by TCRdb to the PCR reads, yields one record per CDR3 protein. Of 740,000 or so distinct CDR3 sequences in the sample, approximately 53% were seen once. The material sequenced was blood. These receptors were taken from a girl under 18 with multiple sclerosis.

This chain connects TRBV7-2 to TRBJ2-2; 9 bases fit TRBD1. Germline lookup yields CDR1 SGHTA and CDR2 FQGNSA. V was pared by 5 bases and J by 0 bases, with 4 bases of the junction left unmatched. The CDR3 is made up of 16 amino acids. CDR3 in DNA: TGTGCCAGCAGCCCACAGGGGGCCCCGAACACCGGGGAGCTGTTTTTT. This encodes CASSPQGAPNTGELFF.

This clonotype has more than one count but fewer than ten. The chain employs TRBV6-4 and TRBJ2-5; 8 positions match TRBD2. The V segment lost 6 bases and the J segment 4 bases; nucleotides outside the gene matches: 10. This CDR3 comprises 15 residues. Per the germline V gene, CDR1 is MRHNA and CDR2 is SNTAGT. The DNA for the CDR3 is TGTGCCAGCAGCCCGGGGGTAGCGGGAACAGAGACCCAGTACTTC. It is translated as CASSPGVAGTETQYF.

The rearrangement joins TRBV7-2 to TRBJ1-2; D is unresolved. The germline V gene has CDR1 SGHTA and CDR2 FQGNSA. With 7 bases removed from V and 5 bases from J, the gap between germline ends came to 23 bases. The CDR3 totals 16 residues. In DNA, the CDR3 is TGTGCCAGCACCCCTAAAGGAGGTGGGTCCCATTATGGCTACACCTTC. It is translated as CASTPKGGGSHYGYTF.

The chain is built from TRBV29-1 and TRBJ2-3, with a tentative D call TRBD2 (6 bases). CDR3 length: 13 residues. V dropped 3 bases and J dropped 6 bases, with 13 bases sitting between them. CDR1 is SQVTM, CDR2 ANQGSEA, per germline. The CDR3 sequence: CSVDGSILDTQYF. CDR3 coding DNA: TGCAGCGTTGACGGGAGTATTCTGGATACGCAGTATTTT.

V usage is TRBV7-3 and J usage is TRBJ1-1; D remains ambiguous. The V end was cut by 4 bases, the J end by 0 bases, with 6 bases between. CDR3 length: 13 amino acids. CDR1 is SGHTA and CDR2 is FQGTGA in the germline V gene. The CDR3: CASSSIMNTEAFF. The CDR3 bases are TGTGCCAGCAGCTCCATCATGAACACTGAAGCTTTCTTT.

The V gene is TRBV6-5, the J gene TRBJ1-4, with 10 bases that match TRBD1. This CDR3 region has 15 residues. The germline gives CDR1 MNHEY, CDR2 SVGAGI. With 6 bases clipped from V and 7 bases from J, the junction kept 8 bases outside the gene matches. The CDR3 region has the DNA TGTGCCAGCAGACAACGACAGGGGGCTCGTGAAAAACTGTTTTTT. It specifies CASRQRQGAREKLFF.

This clonotype showed up just a few times. The chain recombines TRBV9 with TRBJ2-1, with 10 positions matching TRBD2. With V trimmed by 0 bases and J by 3 bases, 9 bases remained unmatched. Per the germline V gene, CDR1 is SGDLS and CDR2 is YYNGEE. This CDR3 comprises 18 residues. CDR3 in amino acids: CASSVDGGRTSGYNEQFF. The CDR3, as DNA: TGTGCCAGCAGCGTAGATGGGGGTAGGACTAGCGGCTACAATGAGCAGTTCTTC.

In its sample, this clonotype was seen a few times. The chain joins TRBV11-2 to TRBJ2-4, with D unresolved. V lost 3 bases to trimming and J lost 1 base, with 7 bases between them. Germline V gives CDR1 SGHAT, CDR2 FQNNGV. The CDR3 sequence is 14 residues long. CDR3 sequence reads: CASSFTVAKNIQYF. Written as DNA, the CDR3 is TGTGCCAGCAGCTTTACAGTGGCCAAAAACATTCAGTACTTC.

This chain joins TRBV29-1 and TRBJ2-7; 10 positions agree with TRBD2. Trimming cost V 1 base and J 2 bases; bases outside gene matches: 2. The CDR3 is 14 amino acids. Germline loops: CDR1 SQVTM, CDR2 ANQGSEA. The CDR3 spells CSVEGTSGTYEQYF. CDR3 nucleotides: TGCAGCGTTGAAGGGACTAGCGGTACCTACGAGCAGTACTTC.

On this clonotype: A junction boundary mismatches the germline segment, possibly from a read error. The rearrangement uses TRBV12-3 or TRBV12-4 and TRBJ2-7; D is ambiguous. This CDR3 has 14 residues. CDR3 loop: CASRLEVVSYEQYF. The CDR3 bases are TGTGCCAGCAGGTTAGAGGTTGTCTCCTACGAGCAGTACTTC.

Only a few counts were recorded for this clonotype. CDR3: CASSLVLSGATEAFF. The CDR3 nucleotides are TGTGCCAGCAGCTTAGTGTTGTCAGGGGCGACGGAAGCTTTCTTT. The chain is built from TRBV7-9 and TRBJ1-1; a possible D gene is TRBD1 (6 bases). Germline values: CDR1 SEHNR, CDR2 FQNEAQ (reference sequence). This CDR3 is 15 amino acids long. V lost 1 base and J lost 8, with 17 bases in between.

V usage is TRBV20-1 and J usage is TRBJ1-4; D is possibly TRBD1 (6 bases). V was clipped by 6 bases and J by 5 bases, with 10 bases between them. The CDR3 extends over 12 amino acids. Germline V CDR1 and CDR2: DFQATT, SNEGSKA (reference sequence). The CDR3 bases are TGCAGTGCACAGGGAGAGAATGAAAAACTGTTTTTT. Protein product: CSAQGENEKLFF.

The rearrangement uses TRBV5-1 and TRBJ2-7; 9 nucleotides agree with TRBD1. The ends lost 0 bases at V and 5 bases at J; junction bases unmatched: 12. This CDR3 region has 17 residues. In germline, CDR1 is SGHRS, CDR2 YFSETQ. CDR3 sequence: CASSLANPRDRVNEQYF. In nucleotides, the CDR3 is TGCGCCAGCAGCTTGGCAAACCCCCGGGACAGGGTCAACGAGCAGTACTTC.

This clonotype appeared a few times. The chain uses TRBV10-3 and TRBJ2-5, with 8 bases that match TRBD1. The V and J ends lost 5 bases and 13 bases, in that order; junction bases with no gene match: 18. The V gene's germline CDR1 is ENHRY and CDR2 SYGVKD. There are 15 residues in the CDR3. The DNA of the CDR3 is TGTGCCATCAGTCGACAGGGGCCGACTAGTGCGGTCCCGTACTTC. This gives the protein CAISRQGPTSAVPYF.

This chain joins TRBV27 and TRBJ2-2, with a weak D call TRBD2 (6 bases). Germline V gene data show CDR1 as MNHEY and CDR2 as SMNVEV (reference sequence). The CDR3 covers 17 residues. Trimming took 6 bases from V and 3 from J, leaving 20 bases between them. The CDR3: CASSANRAWGDTGELFF. The CDR3 DNA is TGTGCCAGCAGCGCGAACCGGGCCTGGGGGGACACCGGGGAGCTGTTTTTT.

This chain uses TRBV2 with TRBJ2-7, with 9 bases matching TRBD2. Losses at the gene ends were 3 bases for V and 5 bases for J; bases not matched to a gene: 14. Looked up from germline, CDR1 is SNHLY and CDR2 is FYNNEI. This CDR3 spans 17 amino acids. DNA of the CDR3: TGTGCCAGCAGTGACACACGACTTCGCGGGGGGGCACACGAGCAGTACTTC. Residues: CASSDTRLRGGAHEQYF. The full variable domain, in which reference TRBV2 and TRBJ2-7 provide the parts outside the CDR3, is EPEVTQTPSHQVTQMGQEVILRCVPISNHLYFYWYRQILGQKVEFLVSFYNNEISEKSEIFDDQFSVERPDGSNFTLKIRSTKLEDSAMYFCASSDTRLRGGAHEQYFGPGTRLTVT.

The table lists this clonotype with a few counts. The chain is built from TRBV20-1 and TRBJ2-5; 10 nucleotides match TRBD2. This CDR3 has 15 amino acids. Germline V gene data show CDR1 as DFQATT and CDR2 as SNEGSKA (reference sequence). J gave up 5 bases and V 4 bases, and 10 bases lay outside the gene matches. The DNA for the CDR3 is TGCAGTGCTAACAGAGCGGGGGGGCCCGTTGAGACCCAGTACTTC. This encodes CSANRAGGPVETQYF.

The genes are TRBV29-1 and TRBJ2-1, with D possibly being TRBD1 (6 bases). Trimming cost V 5 bases and J 4 bases, with 12 bases left between them. The CDR3 extends over 13 amino acids. Germline values: CDR1 SQVTM, CDR2 ANQGSEA. The DNA of the CDR3 is TGCAGCGTTAAAGTGGGGACATACAATGAGCAGTTCTTC. It translates to CSVKVGTYNEQFF.

This clonotype was counted between two and nine times. The J gene is TRBJ2-4, the V gene TRBV6-6, with D possibly matching TRBD1 (7 bases). V was shortened by 5 bases and J by 13 bases, with 18 bases between the two germline ends. Germline loops: CDR1 MNHNY, CDR2 SVGAGI (reference sequence). The CDR3 sequence is 13 residues long. CDR3 sequence reads: CASSGGTAREQYF. In DNA, the CDR3 is TGTGCCAGCAGTGGGGGGACAGCTCGGGAGCAGTACTTC.

The chain has TRBV29-1 and TRBJ2-7; 7 bases fit TRBD2. Germline V gene lookup returns CDR1 SQVTM and CDR2 ANQGSEA. Trimming at V came to 7 bases and at J to 1 base, leaving 1 base not matched to a gene. This CDR3 spans 11 amino acids. The CDR3 here is CSAGGSYEQYF. As DNA, the CDR3 is TGCAGCGCGGGGGGTTCCTACGAGCAGTACTTC.

The chain links TRBV7-9 to TRBJ2-1, with D perhaps matching TRBD2 (6 bases). Trimming took off 0 bases at V and 8 bases at J, with 17 bases between the two ends. This CDR3 is built from 16 residues. Germline CDR1 is SEHNR and CDR2 is FQNEAQ (reference sequence). CDR3 coding DNA: TGTGCCAGCAGCTTAGCGGCTGGCGGGAATCGCGATGAGCAGTTCTTC. Protein: CASSLAAGGNRDEQFF.

In this sample, this clonotype turned up a few times. Germline and junction disagree at one end, which may indicate a read error. The rearrangement uses TRBV27 and TRBJ2-3; 12 positions agree with TRBD2. The CDR3 is made up of 20 amino acids. Germline loops: CDR1 MNHEY, CDR2 SMNVEV (reference sequence). The CDR3 DNA reads TGTGCCAGCAACAAAGGGCTAGCGGGGGGGCCGTATGGGTCCACAGATGCGCAGTATTTT. Protein: CASNKGLAGGPYGSTDAQYF.

This clonotype was counted between two and nine times. The chain combines TRBV12-3 or TRBV12-4 with TRBJ2-7, with TRBD1 as a possible D gene (6 bases). V lost 1 base, J lost 9 bases, and 13 bases lay in between. The CDR3 length is 13 residues. The CDR3 reads CASSLVRDRPQYF. The CDR3 region has the DNA TGTGCCAGCAGTTTAGTTAGAGACAGGCCGCAGTACTTC.

This chain links TRBV5-1 with TRBJ1-2; 8 bases are shared with TRBD1. Germline V gene lookup returns CDR1 SGHRS and CDR2 YFSETQ. J was trimmed by 2 bases and V by 0 bases; bases with no gene match: 6. The CDR3 is 16 residues long. CDR3 sequence: CASSLALTGGNYGYTF. The DNA of the CDR3 is TGCGCCAGCAGCTTGGCCCTCACAGGGGGAAACTATGGCTACACCTTC.

The gene calls are TRBV2 and TRBJ2-1; 7 bases line up with TRBD2. The CDR3 is made up of 15 amino acids. The germline V gene has CDR1 SNHLY and CDR2 FYNNEI. V gave up 2 bases and J gave up 7 bases; unmatched junction bases: 8. The CDR3, as DNA: TGTGCCAGCAGTGAAATGGCGGGAGAGGGGAATGAGCAGTTCTTC. Amino acids: CASSEMAGEGNEQFF.

The genes are TRBV3-1 and TRBJ1-2; 8 bases fit TRBD1. CDR1 and CDR2 (germline): LGHDT, YNNKEL (reference sequence). The V gene end was trimmed by 0 bases and the J gene end by 3 bases; junction bases not matched to a gene: 15. The CDR3 runs 19 residues. The CDR3 loop is CASSQDRVTDRAGDYGYTF. The CDR3 DNA sequence: TGTGCCAGCAGCCAAGATCGGGTCACGGACAGGGCGGGTGACTATGGCTACACCTTC.

The CDR3 here is CSAGLAGSGNEQFF. CDR3 nucleotide sequence: TGCAGTGCGGGACTAGCGGGGTCCGGCAATGAGCAGTTCTTC. The chain couples TRBV20-1 to TRBJ2-1; 13 nucleotides match TRBD2. CDR1 is DFQATT and CDR2 is SNEGSKA in the germline V gene (reference sequence). The ends lost 6 bases at V and 6 bases at J; junction bases unmatched: 5. The CDR3 has 14 residues.

The chain uses TRBV7-8 and TRBJ2-5, with a weak D call TRBD2 (5 bases). The CDR3 is made up of 15 amino acids. Germline CDR1 SGHVS, CDR2 FQNEAQ. Trimming removed 2 bases from V and 1 base from J, with 11 bases in between. CDR3: CASSLTLGLQETQYF. CDR3 sequence (DNA): TGTGCCAGCAGCTTAACCCTCGGACTCCAAGAGACCCAGTACTTC.